Presented here are 10 T cell receptor beta chains from one specimen sequenced in a study of T-cell memory formation after mild COVID-19. TCRdb called the 5' RACE reads again in MiXCR, with one record for every CDR3 protein. The table records 280,000 or so distinct CDR3 sequences, 7.5% to 9.5% of them present only once. The sequencing input was PBMCs or a T cell subset sorted from them (not recorded which). The receptors were gathered from a man aged 18 to 30 who had mild COVID-19 (a few samples of this study predate the infection). Cell type and time point are not known.

The chain uses TRBV2 and TRBJ2-3; 14 positions agree with TRBD2. This CDR3 has 16 residues. V shed 5 bases and J 2 bases; nucleotides not matched to a gene: 3. Germline V gives CDR1 SNHLY, CDR2 FYNNEI. CDR3 nucleotide sequence: TGTGCCAGCAGTCGACTAGCGGGGGGGTACACAGATACGCAGTATTTT. It translates to CASSRLAGGYTDTQYF.

This clonotype turned up a few times. V gene TRBV3-1 combines with J gene TRBJ1-5; D not certain. The CDR3 totals 14 residues. Germline V lookup: CDR1 LGHDT, CDR2 YNNKEL (reference sequence). V lost 0 bases, J lost 3 bases, and 6 bases lay in between. The CDR3 spells CASSQDSFNQPQHF. Written as DNA, the CDR3 is TGTGCCAGCAGCCAAGACAGTTTCAATCAGCCCCAGCATTTT.

The V gene is TRBV20-1, the J gene TRBJ2-2; 7 bases are shared with TRBD2. Per germline, CDR1 DFQATT and CDR2 SNEGSKA (reference sequence). The CDR3 has 17 amino acids. V was pared by 3 bases and J by 1 base, with 11 bases of the junction left unmatched. CDR3 protein: CSARGLTGGGNTGELFF. In nucleotides, the CDR3 is TGCAGTGCTAGGGGCCTGACTGGCGGGGGGAACACCGGGGAGCTGTTTTTT.

This clonotype was counted between two and nine times. This chain uses TRBV4-3 with TRBJ1-3, with D tentatively TRBD1 (5 bases). Trimming took 4 bases from V and 4 from J, leaving 14 bases between them. Per germline, CDR1 LGHNA and CDR2 YSLEER. The CDR3 loop spans 15 amino acids. Here the CDR3 DNA reads TGCGCCAGCAGCCGAAGTGGCAGGGCAGGAAACACCATATATTTT. Residues: CASSRSGRAGNTIYF.

The sample holds many counts of this clonotype. The chain recombines TRBV14 with TRBJ1-2; no definite D call. CDR1 SGHDN and CDR2 FVKESK come from the germline V gene. The CDR3 runs to 15 residues. V dropped 1 base and J dropped 4 bases, with 13 bases sitting between them. The DNA for the CDR3 is TGTGCCAGCAGCCAAGCGCACAATAGTCCCTATGGCTACACCTTC. This gives the protein CASSQAHNSPYGYTF. The variable domain in full, completed from reference TRBV14 and TRBJ1-2, reads EAGVTQFPSHSVIEKGQTVTLRCDPISGHDNLYWYRRVMGKEIKFLLHFVKESKQDESGMPNNRFLAERTGGTYSTLKVQPAELEDSGVYFCASSQAHNSPYGYTFGSGTRLTVV.

The chain has TRBV18 and TRBJ1-1; no clear D. V was clipped by 1 base and J by 5 bases, with 11 bases between them. Germline V gives CDR1 KGHSH, CDR2 LQKENI. The CDR3 runs to 14 residues. The CDR3 sequence is CASSPRHSTTEAFF. The CDR3 DNA sequence: TGTGCCAGCTCACCACGCCACAGTACGACTGAAGCTTTCTTT.

The sample holds many counts of this clonotype. V is TRBV4-2 and J is TRBJ1-1, with D uncertain. V lost 1 base and J lost 10, with 7 bases in between. This CDR3 comprises 11 residues. Germline V gene sequence: CDR1 LGHNA, CDR2 YNFKEQ. In DNA, the CDR3 is TGTGCCAGCAGCCAAGGAAAGGGAGCTTTCTTT. Translating it yields CASSQGKGAFF.

This clonotype came up a few times. The chain links TRBV12-3 or TRBV12-4 to TRBJ1-1; D remains ambiguous. V was pared by 7 bases and J by 7 bases, with 16 bases between. This CDR3 has 13 amino acids. The CDR3 sequence: CASNEGDRREAFF. The CDR3 nucleotides are TGTGCCAGCAACGAAGGCGATAGGCGTGAAGCTTTCTTT.

This clonotype was counted a few times. The chain employs TRBV27 and TRBJ1-3; maybe TRBD1 (5 bases). The germline gives CDR1 MNHEY, CDR2 SMNVEV (reference sequence). With 7 bases removed from V and 0 bases from J, the gap between germline ends came to 10 bases. The CDR3 loop spans 14 amino acids. CDR3: CASKGWSSGNTIYF. CDR3 coding DNA: TGTGCCAGCAAGGGGTGGAGCTCTGGAAACACCATATATTTT.

This chain links TRBV4-3 with TRBJ2-5; TRBD2 aligns across 7 bases. The CDR3 covers 14 residues. Germline CDR1 reads LGHNA; CDR2 reads YSLEER. V shed 8 bases, J shed 1 base, and the junction held 7 bases outside the gene matches. CDR3 loop: CASGYSGSQETQYF. For the CDR3, the DNA is TGCGCCAGCGGATATAGCGGGTCCCAAGAGACCCAGTACTTC.